This passage covers 27 T cell receptor beta chains from one sample sequenced in a study of T cell changes during pregnancy in multiple sclerosis. Libraries were prepared by immunoSEQ multiplex PCR; TCRdb keeps only in-frame clonotypes and omits some of them. Among tens of thousands of clones listed, about 96% were seen once. The material sequenced was CD8+ T cells from peripheral blood mononuclear cells, taken after pregnancy. These receptors were obtained from a female donor with multiple sclerosis, enrolled in a pregnancy study.

The V call is TRBV4-1, the J call TRBJ2-3, with D possibly matching TRBD2 (5 bases). With 1 base removed from V and 0 bases from J, the gap between germline ends came to 8 bases. Germline-derived CDR1 and CDR2 are MGHRA and YSYEKL. The CDR3 extends over 15 amino acids. The CDR3 protein is CASSQVGLSTDTQYF. CDR3 DNA sequence: TGCGCCAGCAGCCAAGTCGGACTGAGCACAGATACGCAGTATTTT.

The chain joins TRBV5-4 to TRBJ1-4; 9 bases fit TRBD1. J gave up 10 bases and V 4 bases, and 5 bases lay outside the gene matches. Germline CDR1 SGHNT, CDR2 YYREEE (reference sequence). CDR3 length: 13 amino acids. DNA for the CDR3: TGTGCCAGCAGCACAGGGGGCGAGGCAAAACTGTTTTTT. This sequence encodes CASSTGGEAKLFF.

This chain connects TRBV27 to TRBJ1-2; 7 bases are a match to TRBD1. V dropped 6 bases and J dropped 4; count of bases not matched to a gene: 5. The CDR3 is 13 residues long. In germline, CDR1 is MNHEY, CDR2 SMNVEV (reference sequence). CDR3 sequence (DNA): TGTGCCAGCAGGCAGGGGGTGGGCTATGGCTACACCTTC. Protein: CASRQGVGYGYTF.

This chain uses TRBV12-2 with TRBJ2-7; the DNA was not used to check the table's D call, TRBD2. TRBV12-2 is a pseudogene locus. This CDR3 has 15 residues. The CDR3 bases are TGTGCAAGTCGCGCCCCGGCTAGCGGGAGACACGAGCAGTACTTC. Translating gives CASRAPASGRHEQYF.

V usage is TRBV28 and J usage is TRBJ2-1, with D tentatively TRBD2 (5 bases). The V gene's germline CDR1 is MDHEN and CDR2 SYDVKM. This CDR3 has 14 residues. V lost 6 bases and J lost 9, with 18 bases in between. DNA for the CDR3: TGTGCCAGCAGCTCCCCTCGGGATACACGTGAGCAGTTCTTC. The encoded protein is CASSSPRDTREQFF.

CDR3 coding DNA: TGTGCCAGCAGTTCCGGGACTAGCGGAAAAGAGACCCAGTACTTC. Translating it yields CASSSGTSGKETQYF. The chain joins TRBV28 to TRBJ2-5; 11 nucleotides line up with TRBD2. This CDR3 has 15 residues. The junction had 4 bases not matched to a gene; V was cut back by 4 bases and J by 3 bases. The V gene's germline CDR1 is MDHEN and CDR2 SYDVKM. The variable domain in full, with the rest retrieved from reference TRBV28 and TRBJ2-5, is DVKVTQSSRYLVKRTGEKVFLECVQDMDHENMFWYRQDPGLGLRLIYFSYDVKMKEKGDIPEGYSVSREKKERFSLILESASTNQTSMYLCASSSGTSGKETQYFGPGTRLLVL.

The rearrangement joins TRBV27 to TRBJ2-2, with D maybe TRBD1 (5 bases). Trimming cost V 3 bases and J 4 bases, with 6 bases left between them. Germline V lookup: CDR1 MNHEY, CDR2 SMNVEV (reference sequence). This CDR3 contains 13 residues. The CDR3 DNA follows: TGTGCCAGCAGTTTGGGGCGCACCGGGGAGCTGTTTTTT. Encoded protein: CASSLGRTGELFF.

The V and J genes are TRBV28 and TRBJ1-2, with D hard to call. The CDR3 sequence is 13 residues long. Trimming stripped 2 bases from V and 4 bases from J, with 8 bases between. CDR1 is MDHEN, CDR2 SYDVKM, per germline. The CDR3 protein is CASSLLTSYGYTF. For the CDR3, the DNA is TGTGCCAGCAGTTTACTGACATCCTATGGCTACACCTTC.

The chain is built from TRBV27 and TRBJ2-1; 9 bases are a match to TRBD2. The CDR3 consists of 16 residues. Trimming removed 3 bases from V and 6 bases from J; junction bases left unmatched: 9. Germline CDR1 MNHEY, CDR2 SMNVEV (reference sequence). CDR3 protein: CASSFSSGAPLNEQFF. In DNA form, the CDR3 reads TGTGCCAGCAGTTTCTCTAGCGGGGCCCCCCTCAATGAGCAGTTCTTC.

The V and J genes are TRBV7-2 and TRBJ2-7, with D possibly being TRBD1 (5 bases). Per the germline V gene, CDR1 is SGHTA and CDR2 is FQGNSA. There are 15 residues in the CDR3. Trimming removed 8 bases at V and 5 bases at J, with 22 bases between. CDR3 nucleotide sequence: TGTGCCAGCTCTTCTTTTGGGGCGTCCTTGGACGAGCAGTACTTC. Translating gives CASSSFGASLDEQYF.

The chain joins TRBV7-8 to TRBJ2-7; 9 bases fit TRBD2. With V trimmed by 5 bases and J by 4 bases, 9 bases remained unmatched. CDR1 is SGHVS, CDR2 FQNEAQ, per germline. This CDR3 is built from 15 residues. DNA for the CDR3: TGTGCCAGCAGCCACTATTTAGCGGGAGAGTACGAGCAGTACTTC. Amino acids: CASSHYLAGEYEQYF.

The chain recombines TRBV5-8 with TRBJ1-3, with 8 bases that match TRBD1. Trimming took 2 bases from V and 2 from J; bases not matched to a gene: 3. The CDR3 is 15 amino acids. Germline V gene sequence: CDR1 SGHTS, CDR2 YDEGEE. This CDR3 reads CASSFGTGPGNTIYF. CDR3 DNA sequence: TGTGCCAGCAGCTTTGGGACAGGCCCTGGAAACACCATATATTTT.

The chain is built from TRBV28 and TRBJ2-6; 7 bases match TRBD1. This CDR3 is 18 amino acids long. Germline lookup yields CDR1 MDHEN and CDR2 SYDVKM. V shed 5 bases, J shed 0 bases, and the junction held 10 bases outside the gene matches. CDR3 bases: TGTGCCAGCAGTACAAAGGACAGGTCTCACTCTGGGGCCAACGTCCTGACTTTC. It codes for CASSTKDRSHSGANVLTF.

The chain recombines TRBV7-2 with TRBJ2-7, with D perhaps TRBD1 (7 bases). The V gene lost 1 base and the J gene lost 5 bases, with 15 bases spanning the gap. CDR1 and CDR2 from the germline V gene are SGHTA and FQGNSA. The CDR3 length is 15 residues. The CDR3 region has the DNA TGTGCCAGCAGCTTAGTAGGAGGGGGCAGGAACGAGCAGTACTTC. It codes for CASSLVGGGRNEQYF. Supplemented by reference TRBV7-2 and TRBJ2-7, the full variable domain reads GAGVSQSPSNKVTEKGKDVELRCDPISGHTALYWYRQSLGQGLEFLIYFQGNSAPDKSGLPSDRFSAERTGGSVSTLTIQRTQQEDSAVYLCASSLVGGGRNEQYFGPGTRLTVT.

This clone was counted only a few times. The chain employs TRBV4-1 and TRBJ1-5; 9 bases match TRBD1. Per germline, CDR1 MGHRA and CDR2 YSYEKL. With V trimmed by 2 bases and J by 5 bases, 4 bases remained unmatched. CDR3 length: 15 amino acids. CDR3 loop: CASSQIDRGDQPQHF. The CDR3 DNA is TGCGCCAGCAGCCAAATTGACAGGGGGGATCAGCCCCAGCATTTT.

The J gene is TRBJ2-3, the V gene TRBV11-1, with TRBD1 matching over 9 bases. The CDR3 is made up of 15 amino acids. Germline CDR1 and CDR2: SGHAT and FQDESV (reference sequence). Losses at the gene ends were 5 bases for V and 6 bases for J; bases not matched to a gene: 9. CDR3 in amino acids: CASSLRDRVSDTQYF. The CDR3 nucleotides are TGTGCCAGCAGCCTCCGGGACAGGGTATCGGATACGCAGTATTTT.

This chain uses TRBV27 with TRBJ2-1; TRBD1 matches 9 bases. J gave up 9 bases and V 3 bases, and 9 bases lay outside the gene matches. The CDR3 extends over 15 amino acids. CDR1 and CDR2 (germline): MNHEY, SMNVEV (reference sequence). The CDR3 DNA reads TGTGCCAGCAGTTTCCGGGACAGGGCACAAGGTGAGCAGTTCTTC. It yields the protein CASSFRDRAQGEQFF.

Concerning this clone: Germline and junction disagree at one end, which may indicate a read error. The chain uses TRBV29-1 and TRBJ2-1; 7 positions match TRBD1. The CDR3 length is 14 residues. The germline V gene encodes CDR1 SQVTM and CDR2 ANQGSEA. The CDR3, as DNA: TGCAGCGTAGAAGCAGGGGGTACTTACAATGAGCAGTTCTTC. Translation gives CSVEAGGTYNEQFF.

The chain uses TRBV28 and TRBJ2-3, with a possible D match to TRBD2 (6 bases). The CDR3 has 14 amino acids. V lost 3 bases, J lost 0 bases, and 7 bases lay in between. Germline-derived CDR1 and CDR2 are MDHEN and SYDVKM. The CDR3 DNA sequence: TGTGCCAGCAGTTTCAGCGGGAGCACAGATACGCAGTATTTT. Encoded protein: CASSFSGSTDTQYF. The full variable domain, completed using reference TRBV28 and TRBJ2-3, is DVKVTQSSRYLVKRTGEKVFLECVQDMDHENMFWYRQDPGLGLRLIYFSYDVKMKEKGDIPEGYSVSREKKERFSLILESASTNQTSMYLCASSFSGSTDTQYFGPGTRLTVL.

This clone came up once. The V call is TRBV4-2, the J call TRBJ2-3; D may be TRBD1 (5 bases). The germline V gene encodes CDR1 LGHNA and CDR2 YNFKEQ. This CDR3 is 15 amino acids long. Trimming took 1 base from V and 2 from J, leaving 10 bases between them. The CDR3 spells CASSQGGVSTDTQYF. CDR3 in DNA: TGTGCCAGCAGCCAAGGGGGCGTCTCCACAGATACGCAGTATTTT.

J is TRBJ2-7 and V is TRBV30; 9 nucleotides match TRBD2. This CDR3 region has 14 residues. The ends lost 4 bases at V and 2 bases at J; junction bases unmatched: 6. Germline CDR1 GTSNPN, CDR2 SVGIG (reference sequence). The CDR3 reads CAWIPQREAYEQYF. The CDR3 nucleotides read TGTGCCTGGATACCCCAGCGGGAGGCCTACGAGCAGTACTTC.

The chain carries TRBV9 and TRBJ2-1; 10 nucleotides line up with TRBD2. This CDR3 contains 16 residues. Germline V gene sequence: CDR1 SGDLS, CDR2 YYNGEE. V gave up 0 bases and J gave up 1 base; unmatched junction bases: 1. CDR3 DNA sequence: TGTGCCAGCAGCGTAGGGGGACTAGCGTCCTACAATGAGCAGTTCTTC. Protein product: CASSVGGLASYNEQFF.

This chain uses TRBV18 with TRBJ2-5; D is unresolved. The CDR3 sequence is 20 residues long. CDR1 is KGHSH, CDR2 LQKENI, per germline. Between the trimmed V and J ends, which lost 6 bases and 1 base, there was a span of 30 bases. Here the CDR3 DNA reads TGTGCCAGCTCCCCTGCGGAGAGCCAAGACGCCCGGATCCTCCAAGAGACCCAGTACTTC. It specifies CASSPAESQDARILQETQYF.

This clone was recorded once. This chain links TRBV9 with TRBJ2-2, with 8 nucleotides matching TRBD2. The length of the CDR3 is 17 residues. The germline V gene encodes CDR1 SGDLS and CDR2 YYNGEE. Germline trimming cut 3 bases from V and 1 base from J; bases unmatched to any gene: 8. The CDR3 protein is CASSGGPAGVNTGELFF. The CDR3 nucleotides are TGTGCCAGCAGCGGAGGCCCAGCGGGAGTGAACACCGGGGAGCTGTTTTTT. Together with reference TRBV9 and TRBJ2-2, the CDR3 gives the full variable domain: DSGVTQTPKHLITATGQRVTLRCSPRSGDLSVYWYQQSLDQGLQFLIQYYNGEERAKGNILERFSAQQFPDLHSELNLSSLELGDSALYFCASSGGPAGVNTGELFFGEGSRLTVL.

CDR3 residues: CASSEGLAGGGNEQFF. The CDR3, as DNA: TGTGCCAGCAGCGAAGGACTAGCGGGAGGTGGCAATGAGCAGTTCTTC. The V and J genes are TRBV9 and TRBJ2-1, with 14 nucleotides matching TRBD2. CDR3 size: 16 residues. The ends lost 3 bases at V and 6 bases at J; junction bases unmatched: 5. Germline-derived CDR1 and CDR2 are SGDLS and YYNGEE.

This rearrangement joins TRBV5-5 to TRBJ1-5; TRBD1 aligns across 8 bases. From germline, CDR1 is SGHKS and CDR2 YYEKEE (reference sequence). The CDR3 is 15 amino acids. V dropped 3 bases and J dropped 6; count of bases not matched to a gene: 8. The CDR3 sequence is CASSWGDRNVQPQHF. The CDR3 DNA sequence: TGTGCCAGCAGCTGGGGGGACAGGAACGTTCAGCCCCAGCATTTT.

The chain recombines TRBV6-6 with TRBJ2-3; tentative D call: TRBD2 (6 bases). The CDR3 contains 14 residues. V was clipped by 7 bases and J by 5 bases, with 16 bases between them. Germline V gene sequence: CDR1 MNHNY, CDR2 SVGAGI (reference sequence). This chain's CDR3 is CASNPLAAGDTQYF. CDR3 nucleotide sequence: TGTGCCAGCAATCCCCTGGCAGCGGGAGATACGCAGTATTTT.